This is a list of T cell receptor beta chains from one sample in a study of OX40 agonist ivuxolimab in advanced cancers. Repertoires were generated with immunoSEQ multiplex PCR, while TCRdb's copy carries only in-frame clones and drops some. The sample lists fewer than 25,000 clones, 77% occurring once. The sequencing here drew on CD4+ or CD8+ T cells sorted from blood, taken in a trial of the OX40 agonist ivuxolimab. The receptors derive from an adult with an advanced solid tumor such as melanoma, head and neck, liver or kidney cancer. The CDR3 runs from the conserved cysteine through the conserved F or W. The D gene is left open where the match is weak. The size field is filled for only some rows; it gives once, few, many or a size class.

clone size: .; J gene: TRBJ1-1; CDR3 length: 16; D gene: .; V gene: TRBV5-4; CDR3 DNA: TGTGCCAGCAGCGTTTTCTTTTCCGCCATGAACACTGAAGCTTTCTTT; CDR3 protein: CASSVFFSAMNTEAFF
clone size: .; J gene: TRBJ2-2; CDR3 length: 14; D gene: .; V gene: TRBV6-9; CDR3 DNA: TGTGCCAGCACTTTCGGGGCAGGGACCGGGGAGCTGTTTTTT; CDR3 protein: CASTFGAGTGELFF
clone size: .; J gene: TRBJ1-2; CDR3 length: 16; D gene: .; V gene: TRBV4-1; CDR3 DNA: TGCGCCAGCAGCCAGGCCCGGGACGGAGTCCCGTATGGCTACACCTTC; CDR3 protein: CASSQARDGVPYGYTF
clone size: .; J gene: TRBJ2-7; CDR3 length: 17; D gene: TRBD1; V gene: TRBV5-1; CDR3 DNA: TGCGCCAGCGGAAACCACGTTCGGGACAGGGTCTTTTACGAGCAGTACTTC; CDR3 protein: CASGNHVRDRVFYEQYF
clone size: .; J gene: TRBJ2-2; CDR3 length: 18; D gene: .; V gene: TRBV4-3; CDR3 DNA: TGCGCCAGCAGCCAAGATGGGCTCGACCCCGGGGACACCGGGGAGCTGTTTTTT; CDR3 protein: CASSQDGLDPGDTGELFF
clone size: .; J gene: TRBJ2-5; CDR3 length: 15; D gene: .; V gene: TRBV6-5; CDR3 DNA: TGTGCCAGCAGTTACCCCGGAGGGGGGACAGAGACCCAGTACTTC; CDR3 protein: CASSYPGGGTETQYF
clone size: .; J gene: TRBJ1-4; CDR3 length: 14; D gene: .; V gene: TRBV27; CDR3 DNA: TGTGCCAGCAGGGACCTTACAACTAATGAAAAACTGTTTTTT; CDR3 protein: CASRDLTTNEKLFF
clone size: .; J gene: TRBJ1-5; CDR3 length: 15; D gene: .; V gene: TRBV15; CDR3 DNA: TGTGCCACCAGCAGAGATCAGTATAGCAATCAGCCCCAGCATTTT; CDR3 protein: CATSRDQYSNQPQHF
clone size: .; J gene: TRBJ2-7; CDR3 length: 16; D gene: .; V gene: TRBV10-3; CDR3 DNA: TGTGCCATCAGTGGCCGGCCGGGACATAACTCCTACGAGCAGTACTTC; CDR3 protein: CAISGRPGHNSYEQYF
clone size: few; J gene: TRBJ2-5; CDR3 length: 13; D gene: .; V gene: TRBV4-1; CDR3 DNA: TGCGCCAGCAGCCCGACAGCCCAAGAGACCCAGTACTTC; CDR3 protein: CASSPTAQETQYF
clone size: .; J gene: TRBJ2-7; CDR3 length: 17; D gene: TRBD1; V gene: TRBV7-6; CDR3 DNA: TGTGCCAGCAGCCCTAGACAGGGGAAACAGTGGGCGGACGAGCAGTACTTC; CDR3 protein: CASSPRQGKQWADEQYF
clone size: once; J gene: TRBJ2-1; CDR3 length: 15; D gene: .; V gene: TRBV27; CDR3 DNA: TGTGCCAGCGCACCCCAGGACAGTGTCTACAATGAGCAGTTCTTC; CDR3 protein: CASAPQDSVYNEQFF
clone size: .; J gene: TRBJ2-5; CDR3 length: 14; D gene: TRBD1; V gene: TRBV7-2; CDR3 DNA: TGTGCCAGCAGCTCCACAGGGGGTAAGGAGACCCAGTACTTC; CDR3 protein: CASSSTGGKETQYF
clone size: few; J gene: TRBJ2-3; CDR3 length: 13; D gene: .; V gene: TRBV5-4; CDR3 DNA: TGTGCCAGCAGCTTGCAGAGCACAGATACGCAGTATTTT; CDR3 protein: CASSLQSTDTQYF
clone size: .; J gene: TRBJ1-2; CDR3 length: 13; D gene: .; V gene: TRBV29-1; CDR3 DNA: TGCAGCGTTGACTCTCACATGGGGTATGGCTACACCTTC; CDR3 protein: CSVDSHMGYGYTF
clone size: .; J gene: TRBJ2-1; CDR3 length: 15; D gene: TRBD2; V gene: TRBV6-5; CDR3 DNA: TGTGCCAGCAGTCCGGGACTAGCGGGTTACAATGAGCAGTTCTTC; CDR3 protein: CASSPGLAGYNEQFF
clone size: .; J gene: TRBJ2-7; CDR3 length: 16; D gene: TRBD2; V gene: TRBV7-2; CDR3 DNA: TGTGCCAGCAGCTGGGGACTAGCGGGGGGCTACTACGAGCAGTACTTC; CDR3 protein: CASSWGLAGGYYEQYF
clone size: .; J gene: TRBJ1-5; CDR3 length: 14; D gene: TRBD1; V gene: TRBV7-9; CDR3 DNA: TGTGCCAGCAGCCTCGGACAGGGCAGTCAGCCCCAGCATTTT; CDR3 protein: CASSLGQGSQPQHF
clone size: .; J gene: TRBJ2-1; CDR3 length: 15; D gene: TRBD2; V gene: TRBV6-4; CDR3 DNA: TGTGCCAGCAGTGACAGTAGCGGGGGGGCCAATGAGCAGTTCTTC; CDR3 protein: CASSDSSGGANEQFF
clone size: .; J gene: TRBJ1-2; CDR3 length: 11; D gene: .; V gene: TRBV10-1; CDR3 DNA: TGCGCCAGCTCCCCCGCCGGCAGGCCCGCCTTC; CDR3 protein: CASSPAGRPAF
clone size: .; J gene: TRBJ2-7; CDR3 length: 14; D gene: TRBD2; V gene: TRBV27; CDR3 DNA: TGTGCCAGCAGATGGACTAGCGGGAGTTACGAGCAGTACTTC; CDR3 protein: CASRWTSGSYEQYF
clone size: .; J gene: TRBJ1-5; CDR3 length: 15; D gene: .; V gene: TRBV15; CDR3 DNA: TGTGCCACCAGCAGAGATCGGGACGGTAATCAGCCCCAGCATTTT; CDR3 protein: CATSRDRDGNQPQHF
clone size: .; J gene: TRBJ2-7; CDR3 length: 11; D gene: .; V gene: TRBV29-1; CDR3 DNA: TGCAGCTTTTCAGGGATGGGCGAGCAGTACTTC; CDR3 protein: CSFSGMGEQYF